This passage covers 16 T cell receptor beta chains from one sample sequenced in a study of shared clonotypes between healthy human individuals. CD45RO-negative, CCR7-positively selected cells formed the naive CD8 fraction, excluding terminally differentiated effector memory CD45RA+ cells. This table comes from immunoSEQ multiplex PCR, and its TCRdb copy is limited to in-frame clones, with some not included. The sample shows some 2 million clones, less than 95% of them seen only once. The sequencing input was naive CD8+ T cells sorted from blood. Every receptor here comes from a man aged 18 to 29 in good health.

The genes are TRBV7-8 and TRBJ2-7; TRBD2 agrees at 7 bases. The CDR3 loop spans 15 amino acids. Germline V lookup: CDR1 SGHVS, CDR2 FQNEAQ. The V segment lost 1 base and the J segment 2 bases; nucleotides outside the gene matches: 5. The CDR3 nucleotides are TGTGCCAGCAGCTTAGACGGGGGGTCCCCCTACGAGCAGTACTTC. This translates into CASSLDGGSPYEQYF. The full variable domain, in which reference TRBV7-8 and TRBJ2-7 provide the parts outside the CDR3, is GAGVSQSPRYKVAKRGQDVALRCDPISGHVSLFWYQQALGQGPEFLTYFQNEAQLDKSGLPSDRFFAERPEGSVSTLKIQRTQQEDSAVYLCASSLDGGSPYEQYFGPGTRLTVT.

This chain connects TRBV4-3 to TRBJ2-7; tentatively, D is TRBD1 (5 bases). This CDR3 is built from 14 residues. V was pared by 0 bases and J by 1 base, with 7 bases between. From germline, CDR1 is LGHNA and CDR2 YSLEER. The CDR3 reads CASSQDDRSYEQYF. The CDR3 region has the DNA TGCGCCAGCAGCCAAGATGACAGATCCTACGAGCAGTACTTC.

The V gene is TRBV4-1, the J gene TRBJ2-1; TRBD2 matches 8 bases. Germline CDR1 MGHRA, CDR2 YSYEKL. The V and J ends lost 3 bases and 12 bases, in that order; junction bases with no gene match: 7. The CDR3 runs to 13 residues. CDR3 DNA: TGCGCCAGCAGCCACGTCGGGGGGGAGGGGCAGTTCTTC. Residues: CASSHVGGEGQFF.

This sequence joins TRBV6-5 and TRBJ1-2; 10 bases match TRBD1. The length of the CDR3 is 15 residues. Trimming removed 2 bases from V and 7 bases from J; junction bases left unmatched: 7. CDR1 and CDR2 from the germline V gene are MNHEY and SVGAGI. The CDR3 bases are TGTGCCAGCAGTTACCCGGGACAGGGGAAGAGTGGCTACACCTTC. It translates to CASSYPGQGKSGYTF.

The chain recombines TRBV27 with TRBJ2-7, with 9 nucleotides matching TRBD2. The CDR3 has 13 amino acids. V trimming: 10 bases; J trimming: 6 bases; junction bases outside the gene matches: 10. Germline CDR1 and CDR2: MNHEY and SMNVEV (reference sequence). The CDR3 region is CATAGGGWGEQYF. CDR3 DNA sequence: TGTGCCACCGCGGGGGGGGGTTGGGGCGAGCAGTACTTC.

CDR3 coding DNA: TGTGCCAGCAGTGATGACGGCGGCAGGGGATGGGAGACCCAGTACTTC. It translates to CASSDDGGRGWETQYF. The rearrangement joins TRBV2 to TRBJ2-5; the D gene is possibly TRBD1 (6 bases). This CDR3 spans 16 amino acids. The germline gives CDR1 SNHLY, CDR2 FYNNEI. V was shortened by 3 bases and J by 5 bases, with 19 bases between the two germline ends.

The chain is built from TRBV10-3 and TRBJ2-2, with 7 bases fitting TRBD1. Germline V lookup: CDR1 ENHRY, CDR2 SYGVKD. CDR3 size: 13 residues. The ends lost 8 bases at V and 6 bases at J; junction bases unmatched: 6. The CDR3 region is CAIDITGAGELFF. CDR3 bases: TGTGCCATCGATATCACAGGGGCCGGGGAGCTGTTTTTT.

The chain is built from TRBV6-1 and TRBJ2-3, with 9 bases fitting TRBD2. In germline, CDR1 is MNHNS, CDR2 SASEGT. The CDR3 has 17 residues. V was pared by 2 bases and J by 0 bases, with 6 bases of the junction left unmatched. The CDR3 is CASSELASGASTDTQYF. The CDR3 DNA follows: TGTGCCAGCAGTGAATTGGCTAGCGGGGCTAGCACAGATACGCAGTATTTT.

J is TRBJ2-5 and V is TRBV7-9; no clear D gene. The CDR3 has 15 residues. CDR1 and CDR2 (germline): SEHNR, FQNEAQ (reference sequence). Trimming pared 5 bases from V and 0 bases from J, leaving 13 bases between. DNA of the CDR3: TGTGCCAGCAGCCCCACAGACATAAACCAAGAGACCCAGTACTTC. This sequence encodes CASSPTDINQETQYF.

The chain couples TRBV4-1 to TRBJ2-7; TRBD1 matches 8 bases. This CDR3 has 15 amino acids. Germline values: CDR1 MGHRA, CDR2 YSYEKL. V was clipped by 4 bases and J by 2 bases; unmatched bases: 7. The CDR3 DNA follows: TGCGCCAGCAGCCTGTCCCAGGGGGCAACCTACGAGCAGTACTTC. It encodes CASSLSQGATYEQYF.

Concerning this clone itself: Other nucleotide sequences from this sample produce the same CDR3. The chain has TRBV5-1 and TRBJ2-7; TRBD2 agrees at 7 bases. The V gene's germline CDR1 is SGHRS and CDR2 YFSETQ. Trimming took 0 bases from V and 0 from J; bases not matched to a gene: 0. The CDR3 extends over 14 amino acids. In DNA, the CDR3 is TGCGCCAGCAGCTTGGGGACTAGCTCCTACGAGCAGTACTTC. This translates into CASSLGTSSYEQYF.

The rearrangement joins TRBV11-2 to TRBJ2-7, with no clear D. Germline loops: CDR1 SGHAT, CDR2 FQNNGV. The CDR3 totals 13 residues. Trimming removed 0 bases from V and 3 bases from J, with 6 bases in between. The CDR3 coding sequence is TGTGCCAGCAGCTTAGATAACAACTACGAGCAGTACTTC. It codes for CASSLDNNYEQYF.

The V call is TRBV7-9, the J call TRBJ1-1, with D perhaps TRBD1 (5 bases). Germline CDR1 and CDR2: SEHNR and FQNEAQ (reference sequence). V was pared by 2 bases and J by 0 bases, with 10 bases between. The CDR3 is 15 residues long. In DNA, the CDR3 is TGTGCCAGCAGCTTATCCCAGGGCATGAACACTGAAGCTTTCTTT. Its protein product is CASSLSQGMNTEAFF.

This chain uses TRBV4-1 with TRBJ2-5; maybe TRBD1 (6 bases). The ends were cut back, 1 base at V and 3 bases at J, with 12 bases in the middle. This CDR3 contains 15 residues. Germline lookup yields CDR1 MGHRA and CDR2 YSYEKL. The CDR3 DNA sequence: TGCGCCAGCAGCCAAGTCATACAGGGAGAAGAGACCCAGTACTTC. This codes for CASSQVIQGEETQYF.

This CDR3 is CARSSSGGLAGDTGELFF. CDR3 sequence (DNA): TGTGCCAGAAGCTCCTCAGGGGGTCTAGCGGGAGATACCGGGGAGCTGTTTTTT. The rearrangement uses TRBV5-3 and TRBJ2-2; 10 bases match TRBD2. TRBV5-3 is placed among ORFs of uncertain function. This CDR3 has 18 amino acids. The ends lost 3 bases at V and 5 bases at J; junction bases unmatched: 13.

The chain recombines TRBV4-1 with TRBJ1-1; tentatively, D is TRBD1 (6 bases). CDR3 length: 14 amino acids. V shed 0 bases and J shed 4 bases, with 9 bases lying between them. Per germline, CDR1 MGHRA and CDR2 YSYEKL. CDR3 protein: CASSQDTGFTEAFF. In nucleotides, the CDR3 is TGCGCCAGCAGCCAAGATACAGGGTTCACTGAAGCTTTCTTT.